A selection of T cell receptor beta chains follows, all from one sample in a study of T cells in localized non-small cell lung cancer. Clones were read by immunoSEQ multiplex PCR, and TCRdb kept only the in-frame ones, dropping some. The data hold tens of thousands of clones, with 82% observed a single time. This specimen was peripheral blood, taken before any cancer treatment. These TCRs come from a male donor aged 60 or over with stage III squamous cell lung carcinoma. Both conserved end residues are trimmed from each CDR3.

AISEGASEAF,TRBV10-3,TRBJ1-1
ASSLQAGNTIY,TRBV5-6,TRBJ1-3
ASSLVEGGTEAF,TRBV6-6,TRBJ1-1
ASSSTGWTEAF,TRBV11-2,TRBJ1-1
ASSQDRGPGANVLT,TRBV7-8,TRBJ2-6
ATTREGYGYT,TRBV19,TRBJ1-2
ASSQEVAGDQPQH,TRBV4-1,TRBJ1-5
ASSEAEAAYGYT,TRBV6-1,TRBJ1-2
ASSMAGGPYNEQF,TRBV19,TRBJ2-1
ASSLALGQPQH,TRBV5-6,TRBJ1-5
ASSSSLASGYT,TRBV27,TRBJ1-2
ASSPKTGSGNTIY,TRBV9,TRBJ1-3
ASSRSTNEKLF,TRBV7-9,TRBJ1-4
ASSIRDVSYNEQF,TRBV19,TRBJ2-1
ASSFKGGLEQY,TRBV7-3,TRBJ2-7
ASSPQLRGLGF,TRBV5-5,TRBJ2-1
ASSLRTSGRSDTQY,TRBV5-1,TRBJ2-3
ASSLALGEGNEKLF,TRBV7-9,TRBJ1-4
ASSSAGGDTQY,TRBV6-1,TRBJ2-3
ASSFPGVDTQY,TRBV5-4,TRBJ2-3
ASRPWGSVEKLF,TRBV28,TRBJ1-4
ASSPFDSYNEQF,TRBV18,TRBJ2-1